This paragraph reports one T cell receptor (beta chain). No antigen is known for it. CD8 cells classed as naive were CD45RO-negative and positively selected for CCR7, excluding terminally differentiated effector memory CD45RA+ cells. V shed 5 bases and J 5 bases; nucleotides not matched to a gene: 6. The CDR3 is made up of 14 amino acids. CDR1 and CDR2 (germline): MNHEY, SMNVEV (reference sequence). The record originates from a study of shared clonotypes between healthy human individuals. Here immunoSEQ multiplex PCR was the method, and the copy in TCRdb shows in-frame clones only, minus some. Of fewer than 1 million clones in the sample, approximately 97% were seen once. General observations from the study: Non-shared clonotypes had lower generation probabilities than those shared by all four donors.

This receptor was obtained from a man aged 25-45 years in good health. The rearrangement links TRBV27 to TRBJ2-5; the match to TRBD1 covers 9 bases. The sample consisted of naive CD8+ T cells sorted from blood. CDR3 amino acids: CASSTRTGEETQYF. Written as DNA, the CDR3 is TGTGCCAGCAGTACACGGACAGGGGAGGAGACCCAGTACTTC.